These 7 T cell receptor beta chains came from one sample sequenced in a study of cytomegalovirus exposure and HLA in healthy donors. The PCR used 60 Vbeta and 13 Jbeta primers. This table comes from immunoSEQ multiplex PCR, and its TCRdb copy is limited to in-frame clones, with some not included. In total, the table holds about 200,000 clones. The sample taken for sequencing was PBMCs. These receptors were taken from a girl aged 2-10 years in good health and CMV-seropositive.

CDR3 DNA sequence: TGTGCCAGCAGCTCCCCGGGACTAGCTTACGAGCAGTACTTC. It encodes CASSSPGLAYEQYF. This rearrangement joins TRBV11-2 to TRBJ2-7; TRBD2 aligns across 9 bases. Trimming at V came to 4 bases and at J to 4 bases, leaving 5 bases not matched to a gene. Germline values: CDR1 SGHAT, CDR2 FQNNGV. The CDR3 is 14 residues long.

The chain employs TRBV5-1 and TRBJ1-4, with D unresolved. Germline V gene data show CDR1 as SGHRS and CDR2 as YFSETQ. The CDR3 extends over 14 amino acids. V lost 4 bases to trimming and J lost 4 bases, with 11 bases between them. The CDR3 protein is CASSHPEGNEKLFF. The CDR3 DNA follows: TGCGCCAGCAGCCACCCGGAGGGTAATGAAAAACTGTTTTTT.

The chain has TRBV30 and TRBJ1-2; 10 positions match TRBD1. The V and J ends lost 3 bases and 3 bases, in that order; junction bases with no gene match: 13. Germline CDR1 GTSNPN, CDR2 SVGIG (reference sequence). The CDR3 covers 17 residues. The CDR3 nucleotides read TGTGCCTGGAGAGGTGTGAGCCCCGGACAGGGGGACTATGGCTACACCTTC. As protein: CAWRGVSPGQGDYGYTF.

The rearrangement uses TRBV18 and TRBJ2-1, with a tentative D call TRBD2 (5 bases). The germline V gene has CDR1 KGHSH and CDR2 LQKENI. The CDR3 sequence is 13 residues long. The V end was cut by 5 bases, the J end by 8 bases, with 13 bases between. The CDR3 region is CASSASQRDEQFF. CDR3 coding DNA: TGTGCCAGCTCAGCATCACAGAGGGATGAGCAGTTCTTC.

This chain joins TRBV7-9 and TRBJ1-2; no reliable D call. Trimming shortened V by 2 bases and J by 7 bases, and 5 bases separated the two germline ends. CDR1 and CDR2 (germline): SEHNR, FQNEAQ (reference sequence). CDR3 length: 11 amino acids. CDR3 sequence reads: CASSLSIGYTF. The CDR3 bases are TGTGCCAGCAGCTTAAGCATTGGCTACACCTTC. Variable domain in full (rest from reference TRBV7-9 and TRBJ1-2): DTGVSQNPRHKITKRGQNVTFRCDPISEHNRLYWYRQTLGQGPEFLTYFQNEAQLEKSRLLSDRFSAERPKGSFSTLEIQRTEQGDSAMYLCASSLSIGYTFGSGTRLTVV.

The chain is built from TRBV19 and TRBJ1-5, with D uncertain. This CDR3 contains 15 residues. The V end was cut by 5 bases, the J end by 11 bases, with 22 bases between. Germline V gene lookup returns CDR1 LNHDA and CDR2 SQIVND (reference sequence). The CDR3 reads CASSRPSGPKASQHF. The DNA for the CDR3 is TGTGCCAGTAGTCGTCCCTCAGGTCCGAAGGCGTCCCAGCATTTT.

This rearrangement joins TRBV5-8 to TRBJ1-5, with 10 bases aligning to TRBD1. V dropped 0 bases and J dropped 2; count of bases not matched to a gene: 11. CDR1 is SGHTS, CDR2 YDEGEE, per germline. The CDR3 length is 19 residues. CDR3 residues: CASSLGAMDRGSGNQPQHF. DNA of the CDR3: TGTGCCAGCAGCTTGGGGGCTATGGACAGGGGGTCTGGCAATCAGCCCCAGCATTTT.